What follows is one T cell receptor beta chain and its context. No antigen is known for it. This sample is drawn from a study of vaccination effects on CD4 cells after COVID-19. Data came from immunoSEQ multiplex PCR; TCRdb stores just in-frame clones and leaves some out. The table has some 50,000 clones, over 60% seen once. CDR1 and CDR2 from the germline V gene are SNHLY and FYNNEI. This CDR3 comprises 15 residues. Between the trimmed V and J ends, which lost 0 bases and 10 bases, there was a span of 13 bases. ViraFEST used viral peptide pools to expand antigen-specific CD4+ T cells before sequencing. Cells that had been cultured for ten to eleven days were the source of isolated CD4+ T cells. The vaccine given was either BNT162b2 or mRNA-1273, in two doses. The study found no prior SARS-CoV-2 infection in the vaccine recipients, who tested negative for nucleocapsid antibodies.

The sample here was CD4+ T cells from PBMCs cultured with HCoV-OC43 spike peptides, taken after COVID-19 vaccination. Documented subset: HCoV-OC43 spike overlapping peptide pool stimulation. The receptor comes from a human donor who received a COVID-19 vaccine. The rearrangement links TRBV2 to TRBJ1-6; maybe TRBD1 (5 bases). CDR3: CASSEAEQGLSPLHF. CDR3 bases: TGTGCCAGCAGTGAAGCGGAGCAGGGACTCTCACCCCTCCACTTT.